The 13 T cell receptor beta chains given below trace back to one sample, sequenced in a study of T cell repertoires in cytomegalovirus infection. TCRdb reprocessed the reads with MiXCR, giving one entry per CDR3 protein. The table lists about 770,000 distinct CDR3 sequences, almost 30% of them singletons. These receptors have no identified antigens. The source material was cultured CD8+ T cells from PBMCs, sampled from culture after CMV antigen stimulation. Receptors originate from a human donor in good health (CMV status not recorded). Some clones in this sample may be carry-over from other donors' samples.

J is TRBJ1-2 and V is TRBV4-1, with D hard to call. The V end lost 0 bases, the J end lost 4 bases, and 12 bases lay between the germline ends. There are 15 residues in the CDR3. Germline loops: CDR1 MGHRA, CDR2 YSYEKL. CDR3 sequence reads: CASSQDQQLSYGYTF. CDR3 bases: TGCGCCAGCAGCCAAGACCAGCAGCTGAGCTATGGCTACACCTTC.

This clonotype was seen ten or more times. The chain is built from TRBV12-3 or TRBV12-4 and TRBJ2-1; D uncertain. Trimming removed 5 bases from V and 9 bases from J, with 14 bases in between. This CDR3 region has 13 residues. CDR3 loop: CASSPTLGTEQFF. Here the CDR3 DNA reads TGTGCCAGCAGTCCAACGCTAGGTACTGAGCAGTTCTTC.

The chain couples TRBV19 to TRBJ1-2; no firm D call. The CDR3 runs 11 residues. V was clipped by 3 bases and J by 7 bases, with 6 bases between them. Germline CDR1 is LNHDA and CDR2 is SQIVND (reference sequence). The CDR3 nucleotides read TGTGCCAGTAGTATGGGAAGTGGCTACACCTTC. Translated, it gives CASSMGSGYTF.

The chain is built from TRBV19 and TRBJ2-7; 10 bases are shared with TRBD1. Germline-derived CDR1 and CDR2 are LNHDA and SQIVND (reference sequence). This CDR3 contains 15 residues. V trimming: 4 bases; J trimming: 2 bases; junction bases outside the gene matches: 5. CDR3 loop: CASSTLGTGAYEQYF. CDR3 bases: TGTGCCAGTAGTACTCTTGGGACAGGGGCCTACGAGCAGTACTTC.

This chain joins TRBV6-8 and TRBJ1-2; D perhaps matches TRBD1 (5 bases). CDR3 length equals 15 residues. Germline assignment: CDR1 MNHGY and CDR2 SAAAGT. Trimming stripped 2 bases from V and 8 bases from J, with 18 bases between. DNA for the CDR3: TGTGCCAGCAGTTACCTGGACGGGGGTATGTGGGGCTACACCTTC. Amino acids: CASSYLDGGMWGYTF.

V is TRBV19 and J is TRBJ1-2; TRBD1 might be the D (6 bases). The CDR3 consists of 15 residues. Trimming took 6 bases from V and 2 from J, leaving 16 bases between them. CDR1 and CDR2 (germline): LNHDA, SQIVND (reference sequence). This CDR3 reads CASSPGHQINYGYTF. CDR3 bases: TGTGCCAGTAGCCCGGGACACCAGATCAACTATGGCTACACCTTC.

The V call is TRBV6-2 or TRBV6-3, the J call TRBJ2-7; TRBD2 agrees at 7 bases. CDR3 length: 12 amino acids. Germline V gene data show CDR1 as MNHEY and CDR2 as SVGEGT. The V segment lost 4 bases and the J segment 4 bases; nucleotides outside the gene matches: 1. The DNA of the CDR3 is TGTGCCAGCAGTTCCGGGGGGTACGAGCAGTACGTC. The encoded protein is CASSSGGYEQYV.

This clonotype appeared a few times. J is TRBJ2-1 and V is TRBV19, with 11 nucleotides matching TRBD2. The V and J ends lost 7 bases and 9 bases, in that order; junction bases with no gene match: 5. This CDR3 has 13 residues. Germline-derived CDR1 and CDR2 are LNHDA and SQIVND (reference sequence). The CDR3 protein is CASTLLAGAEQFF. CDR3 nucleotide sequence: TGTGCCAGTACCCTACTAGCGGGGGCTGAGCAGTTCTTC.

This clonotype was detected only a few times. The chain employs TRBV9 and TRBJ1-2; TRBD1 might be the D (6 bases). CDR1 and CDR2 from the germline V gene are SGDLS and YYNGEE. Trimming shortened V by 0 bases and J by 4 bases, and 19 bases separated the two germline ends. The CDR3 totals 17 residues. CDR3: CASSVGGGTTFPYGYTF. The CDR3 DNA reads as TGTGCCAGCAGCGTAGGAGGGGGGACAACTTTTCCCTATGGCTACACCTTC.

This clonotype was recorded many times. The chain recombines TRBV7-6 with TRBJ2-3, with no clear D. This CDR3 contains 14 residues. V was shortened by 3 bases and J by 7 bases, with 14 bases between the two germline ends. From germline, CDR1 is SGHVS and CDR2 FNYEAQ. In DNA form, the CDR3 reads TGTGCCAGCAGCTTCGTCGAGGATACCAATACGCAGTATTTT. Its translation is CASSFVEDTNTQYF.

This clonotype has more than one count but fewer than ten. The genes are TRBV11-2 and TRBJ2-2, with 8 bases aligning to TRBD1. Per the germline V gene, CDR1 is SGHAT and CDR2 is FQNNGV. With 0 bases clipped from V and 6 bases from J, the junction kept 9 bases outside the gene matches. The CDR3 length is 17 residues. This CDR3 reads CASSLEGQALRPGELFF. The CDR3 DNA reads as TGTGCCAGCAGCTTAGAGGGACAGGCACTCCGACCCGGGGAGCTGTTTTTT.

The chain couples TRBV12-5 to TRBJ2-1, with a possible D match to TRBD2 (5 bases). Trimming pared 8 bases from V and 5 bases from J, leaving 13 bases between. The length of the CDR3 is 13 residues. Germline CDR1 LGHNT, CDR2 FRNRAP. The CDR3 nucleotides are TGTGCTAGTAGGCTAGCCGTCCACAATGAGCAGTTCTTC. It is translated as CASRLAVHNEQFF.

At least ten counts were recorded for this clonotype. V and J are TRBV6-6 and TRBJ2-1, with D maybe TRBD1 (5 bases). The CDR3 covers 15 residues. Looked up from germline, CDR1 is MNHNY and CDR2 is SVGAGI (reference sequence). V lost 2 bases and J lost 5, with 13 bases in between. CDR3 residues: CASSYPPRVDNEQFF. CDR3 sequence (DNA): TGTGCCAGCAGTTACCCCCCCAGGGTCGACAATGAGCAGTTCTTC.